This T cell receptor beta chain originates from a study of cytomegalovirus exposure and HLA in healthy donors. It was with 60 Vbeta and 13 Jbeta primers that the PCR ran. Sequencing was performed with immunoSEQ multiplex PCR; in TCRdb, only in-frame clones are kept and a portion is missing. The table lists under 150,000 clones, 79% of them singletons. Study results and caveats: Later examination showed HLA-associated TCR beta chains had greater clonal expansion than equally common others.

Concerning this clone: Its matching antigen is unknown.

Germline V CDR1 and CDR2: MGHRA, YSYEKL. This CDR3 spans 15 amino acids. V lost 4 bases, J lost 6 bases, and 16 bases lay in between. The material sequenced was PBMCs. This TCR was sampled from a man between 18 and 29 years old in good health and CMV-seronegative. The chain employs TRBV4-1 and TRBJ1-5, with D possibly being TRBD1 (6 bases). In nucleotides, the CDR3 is TGCGCCAGCAGCCTCCGACAGGAGGTGGCTCAGCCCCAGCATTTT. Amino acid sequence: CASSLRQEVAQPQHF.